This T cell receptor beta chain emerged from a study of blood T cells in healthy people across ages. Study observations and caveats: The recorded TCR beta diversity per million T cells decreased in a roughly linear manner with age.

A sample-barcoded 5' primer and a J-beta primer mix were used in a second PCR of roughly 7 to 12 cycles. A single record per CDR3 protein comes from TCRdb applying MiXCR to the 5' RACE reads. The sample yields 1,300,000 or so distinct CDR3 sequences, 45% to 70% seen once. A remark on this clonotype: What it recognizes is unknown.

The sequence was collected from a man aged 18 to 29 in good health. The material sequenced was blood.

CDR3 amino acids: CASSQDLLEWTSGANYEQYF. The CDR3 DNA follows: TGTGCCAGCAGCCAAGATCTCTTAGAGTGGACTAGCGGGGCCAACTACGAGCAGTACTTC. The rearrangement links TRBV3-1 to TRBJ2-7, with 12 bases lining up with TRBD2. Germline V gene sequence: CDR1 LGHDT, CDR2 YNNKEL (reference sequence). J was trimmed by 3 bases and V by 0 bases; bases with no gene match: 15. The CDR3 is made up of 20 amino acids.